These 16 T cell receptor beta chains were all obtained from the same sample, sequenced in a study of control samples from healthy donors and cancer patients. Profiled with immunoSEQ multiplex PCR; TCRdb holds only in-frame clones, not every one. The sample holds about 120,000 clones; about 95% are singletons and the top ten take about 4%. Sequencing was carried out using blood. The receptors shown here come from a man younger than 45 in good health.

The chain joins TRBV28 to TRBJ1-5, with D perhaps matching TRBD1 (5 bases). Germline assignment: CDR1 MDHEN and CDR2 SYDVKM. The CDR3 covers 14 residues. The ends were cut back, 2 bases at V and 3 bases at J, with 8 bases in the middle. This CDR3 reads CASSLQGPNQPQHF. In DNA form, the CDR3 reads TGTGCCAGCAGTTTACAGGGACCCAATCAGCCCCAGCATTTT.

V is TRBV24-1 and J is TRBJ2-5; a possible D gene is TRBD2 (6 bases). Germline values: CDR1 KGHDR, CDR2 SFDVKD. Trimming shortened V by 4 bases and J by 4 bases, and 9 bases separated the two germline ends. The CDR3 has 13 residues. The CDR3 loop reads CATSEPGVETQYF. Here the CDR3 DNA reads TGTGCCACCAGTGAGCCGGGAGTAGAGACCCAGTACTTC.

This clone occurred a few times. The V call is TRBV4-1, the J call TRBJ2-5; 7 nucleotides line up with TRBD2. Germline CDR1 MGHRA, CDR2 YSYEKL. Trimming cost V 4 bases and J 1 base; bases outside gene matches: 0. The CDR3 runs to 13 residues. The DNA for the CDR3 is TGCGCCAGCAGCCGGGGGGGCCAAGAGACCCAGTACTTC. It translates to CASSRGGQETQYF.

V is TRBV4-1 and J is TRBJ2-7; D perhaps matches TRBD2 (6 bases). CDR3 length: 13 residues. Trimming took off 8 bases at V and 4 bases at J, with 15 bases between the two ends. CDR1 and CDR2 from the germline V gene are MGHRA and YSYEKL. The CDR3: CASSMGLRYEQYF. The CDR3 coding sequence is TGCGCCAGCTCTATGGGACTCCGGTACGAGCAGTACTTC.

The rearrangement uses TRBV11-2 and TRBJ2-3; D possibly corresponds to TRBD2 (6 bases). This CDR3 spans 15 amino acids. V gave up 5 bases and J gave up 4 bases, with 16 bases separating them. The germline CDR1 and CDR2 sequences are SGHAT and FQNNGV. CDR3 DNA: TGTGCCAGCAGCCGGGACTCCGGGGTTCCAGATACGCAGTATTTT. Protein product: CASSRDSGVPDTQYF.

J is TRBJ2-1 and V is TRBV6-2 or TRBV6-3, with 10 bases aligning to TRBD2. Germline values: CDR1 MNHEY, CDR2 SVGEGT. This CDR3 comprises 17 residues. Trimming removed 0 bases from V and 8 bases from J; junction bases left unmatched: 10. Written as DNA, the CDR3 is TGTGCCAGCAGTTACTCTAGGCTAGCGGGGGTCGCTCATGAGCAGTTCTTC. This translates into CASSYSRLAGVAHEQFF.

The V and J genes are TRBV2 and TRBJ1-1; 7 nucleotides align to TRBD1. Germline V CDR1 and CDR2: SNHLY, FYNNEI. The V gene end was trimmed by 6 bases and the J gene end by 4 bases; junction bases not matched to a gene: 5. This CDR3 spans 13 amino acids. The CDR3 protein is CASRGTVGTEAFF. In DNA form, the CDR3 reads TGTGCCAGCAGGGGGACAGTAGGCACTGAAGCTTTCTTT.

This chain links TRBV3-1 (or the pseudogene TRBV3-2) with TRBJ1-5, with 9 bases that match TRBD1. The CDR3 covers 16 residues. Germline CDR1 reads LGHDT; CDR2 reads YNNKEL (reference sequence). V lost 1 base to trimming and J lost 1 base; unmatched junction nucleotides: 2. CDR3 DNA: TGTGCCAGCAGCCAAGGGACAGGGGCGAGCAATCAGCCCCAGCATTTT. Translation gives CASSQGTGASNQPQHF.

The rearrangement links TRBV4-1 to TRBJ1-1; no definite D call. CDR1 is MGHRA and CDR2 is YSYEKL in the germline V gene. The CDR3 contains 16 residues. V lost 0 bases to trimming and J lost 0 bases, with 11 bases between them. As DNA, the CDR3 is TGCGCCAGCAGCCAAGAGGGCAGAGTCATGAACACTGAAGCTTTCTTT. Translating gives CASSQEGRVMNTEAFF.

The chain couples TRBV2 to TRBJ1-4; TRBD1 matches at 8 bases. This CDR3 spans 15 amino acids. Germline CDR1 SNHLY, CDR2 FYNNEI. Losses at the gene ends were 6 bases for V and 2 bases for J; bases not matched to a gene: 5. The CDR3 sequence: CASSLHRGTNEKLFF. The CDR3 nucleotides read TGTGCCAGCAGCCTCCACAGGGGGACTAATGAAAAACTGTTTTTT. Drawing the rest from reference TRBV2 and TRBJ1-4, the complete variable domain is EPEVTQTPSHQVTQMGQEVILRCVPISNHLYFYWYRQILGQKVEFLVSFYNNEISEKSEIFDDQFSVERPDGSNFTLKIRSTKLEDSAMYFCASSLHRGTNEKLFFGSGTQLSVL.

The rearrangement links TRBV4-1 to TRBJ2-5; 10 nucleotides match TRBD2. V trimming: 2 bases; J trimming: 4 bases; junction bases outside the gene matches: 4. The CDR3 consists of 15 residues. Germline CDR1 and CDR2: MGHRA and YSYEKL. CDR3 sequence (DNA): TGCGCCAGCAGCCAAACCGGACTAGCGGTAGAGACCCAGTACTTC. Its protein is CASSQTGLAVETQYF.

The rearrangement uses TRBV13 and TRBJ2-2; D may be TRBD2 (6 bases). This CDR3 contains 13 residues. V lost 4 bases and J lost 7, with 10 bases in between. Per the germline V gene, CDR1 is PRHDT and CDR2 is FYEKMQ (reference sequence). As DNA, the CDR3 is TGTGCCAGCAGCTCGCGGGGTATCGGGGAGCTGTTTTTT. Protein sequence: CASSSRGIGELFF.

The chain combines TRBV4-1 with TRBJ2-1, with TRBD2 identical over 12 bases. In germline, CDR1 is MGHRA, CDR2 YSYEKL. This CDR3 is 16 amino acids long. J gave up 9 bases and V 2 bases, and 8 bases lay outside the gene matches. Here the CDR3 DNA reads TGCGCCAGCAGCCAACCGGCTAGCGGGGGGGCCGCTGAGCAGTTCTTC. It is translated as CASSQPASGGAAEQFF.

The chain joins TRBV6-5 to TRBJ2-5; no definite D call. Germline lookup yields CDR1 MNHEY and CDR2 SVGAGI. Trimming removed 6 bases from V and 2 bases from J, with 10 bases in between. This CDR3 has 13 residues. The CDR3 loop reads CASRPDGQETQYF. The CDR3, as DNA: TGTGCCAGCAGGCCCGACGGTCAAGAGACCCAGTACTTC.

The gene calls are TRBV19 and TRBJ1-1, with TRBD1 matching 9 bases. This CDR3 comprises 15 residues. Trimming removed 1 base from V and 5 bases from J; junction bases left unmatched: 5. Per the germline V gene, CDR1 is LNHDA and CDR2 is SQIVND (reference sequence). The CDR3 protein is CASSIATGGRTEAFF. The CDR3 bases are TGTGCCAGTAGTATAGCAACAGGGGGCCGAACTGAAGCTTTCTTT.

The chain combines TRBV6-5 with TRBJ1-1; 9 nucleotides match TRBD1. J was trimmed by 4 bases and V by 6 bases; bases with no gene match: 9. There are 15 residues in the CDR3. CDR1 and CDR2 from the germline V gene are MNHEY and SVGAGI. For the CDR3, the DNA is TGTGCCAGCAGAAACGACAGGGGGGGGTCCACTGAAGCTTTCTTT. Translating it yields CASRNDRGGSTEAFF.